The clone carrying this T cell receptor beta chain was counted once. Its antigen remains unidentified. The record originates from a study of T cell responses to AZD1222 COVID-19 vaccine. Findings of the study overall: White British people made up most donors, females outnumbered males, and clonal diversity was possibly underestimated. Among spike-specific TCRs, nearly half reportedly target unmutated variant regions. Two doses of AZD1222 preceded a rise in Spike-specific TCR breadth and depth.

Analyses pooled second doses at about 4 or about 12 weeks. Germline-derived CDR1 and CDR2 are LGHDT and YNNKEL (reference sequence). Trimming took off 0 bases at V and 10 bases at J, with 7 bases between the two ends. The CDR3 length is 12 residues. TCRdb's table, derived via immunoSEQ multiplex PCR, lists solely in-frame clones and lacks some. In the table there are around 190,000 clones, under 95% of which are singletons. This chain uses TRBV3-1 (or the pseudogene TRBV3-2) with TRBJ2-1; D uncertain. This TCR was recovered from an adult who received the AZD1222 COVID-19 vaccine. The source material was peripheral blood, sampled 28 days after the second AZD1222 dose. The CDR3 spells CASSQDTREQFF. The CDR3 DNA follows: TGTGCCAGCAGCCAAGATACAAGGGAGCAGTTCTTC.